This T cell receptor beta chain comes out of a study of type 1 and type 2 diabetes patients. For the study at large: T cells were magnetically sorted from PBMCs as CD4+ or CD8+ subsets. General study results and limits: Some HECs seen only in T1D might also appear in more T2D or control samples. Between type 2 diabetes and control samples, V and J usage averaged approximately 0.97 correlation.

Anyone with other autoimmune disease or infection in the prior four weeks was excluded. Comments on this clonotype: Its target is not known.

CDR1 and CDR2 from the germline V gene are MGHDK and SYGVNS. The CDR3 has 16 residues. Trimming at V came to 5 bases and at J to 7 bases, leaving 8 bases not matched to a gene. Genomic DNA was the PCR template. Amplification of the beta chain CDR3 used 30 forward and 13 reverse multiplex primers. A single record per CDR3 protein comes from TCRdb applying MiXCR to the multiplex PCR reads. The sample carries more than 250,000 distinct CDR3 sequences, roughly 50% recorded once. This chain joins TRBV25-1 and TRBJ1-6; TRBD1 matches at 10 bases. This clonotype was sampled from a man between 18 and 35 years old with type 2 diabetes. Source material: peripheral blood mononuclear cells (PBMCs). CDR3 in amino acids: CASSYDRGPFNSPLHF. CDR3 nucleotide sequence: TGTGCCAGCAGTTACGACAGGGGGCCGTTCAATTCACCCCTCCACTTT.